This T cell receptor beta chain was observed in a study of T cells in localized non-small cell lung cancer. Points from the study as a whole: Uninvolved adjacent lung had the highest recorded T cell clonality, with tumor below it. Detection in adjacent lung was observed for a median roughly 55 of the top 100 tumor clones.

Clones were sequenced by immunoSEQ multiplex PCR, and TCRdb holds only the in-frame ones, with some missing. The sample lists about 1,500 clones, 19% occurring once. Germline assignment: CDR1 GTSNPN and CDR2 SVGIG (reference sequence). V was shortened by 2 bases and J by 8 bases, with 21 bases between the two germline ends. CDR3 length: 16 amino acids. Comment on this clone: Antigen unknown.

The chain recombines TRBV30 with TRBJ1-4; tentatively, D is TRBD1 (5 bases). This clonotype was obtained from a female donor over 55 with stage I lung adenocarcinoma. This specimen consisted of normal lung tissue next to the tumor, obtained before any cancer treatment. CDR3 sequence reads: CAWSFKNRSGREKLFF. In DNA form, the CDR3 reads TGTGCCTGGAGTTTCAAAAACAGGTCCGGCAGGGAAAAACTGTTTTTT. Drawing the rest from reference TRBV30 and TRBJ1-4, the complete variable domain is SQTIHQWPATLVQPVGSPLSLECTVEGTSNPNLYWYRQAAGRGLQLLFYSVGIGQISSEVPQNLSASRPQDRQFILSSKKLLLSDSGFYLCAWSFKNRSGREKLFFGSGTQLSVL.